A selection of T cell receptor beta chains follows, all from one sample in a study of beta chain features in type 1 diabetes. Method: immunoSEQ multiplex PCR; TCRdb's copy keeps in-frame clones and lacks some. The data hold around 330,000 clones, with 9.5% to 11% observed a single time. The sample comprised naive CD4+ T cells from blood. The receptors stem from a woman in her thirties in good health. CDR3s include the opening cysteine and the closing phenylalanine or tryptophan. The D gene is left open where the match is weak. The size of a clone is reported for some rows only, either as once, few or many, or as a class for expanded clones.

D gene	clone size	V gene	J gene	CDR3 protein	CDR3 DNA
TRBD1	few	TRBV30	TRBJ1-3	CAWSLTGFGNTIYF	TGTGCCTGGAGTTTGACAGGGTTTGGAAACACCATATATTTT
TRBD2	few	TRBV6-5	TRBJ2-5	CASTSTSGSVETQYF	TGTGCCAGTACCTCGACTAGCGGGAGTGTGGAGACCCAGTACTTC
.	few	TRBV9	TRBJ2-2	CASSVVPQVNTGELFF	TGTGCCAGCAGCGTAGTTCCCCAGGTGAACACCGGGGAGCTGTTTTTT
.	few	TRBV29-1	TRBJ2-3	CSVERGTLDTQYF	TGCAGCGTTGAAAGGGGGACGCTGGACACGCAGTATTTT
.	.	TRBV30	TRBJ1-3	CAWSELSTGLYGNTIYF	TGTGCCTGGAGTGAACTCTCCACAGGATTATATGGAAACACCATATATTTT
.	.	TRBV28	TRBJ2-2	CASSIRGPGELFF	TGTGCCAGCAGTATCAGGGGTCCCGGGGAGCTGTTTTTT
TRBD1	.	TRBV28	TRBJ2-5	CASSPPPDRIQETQYF	TGTGCCAGCAGTCCCCCACCGGACAGGATACAAGAGACCCAGTACTTC
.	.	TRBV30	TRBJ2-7	CAWSFSRTVAYEQYF	TGTGCCTGGAGCTTTTCCAGGACAGTGGCCTACGAGCAGTACTTC
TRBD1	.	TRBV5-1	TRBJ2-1	CASSPRDRVDEQFF	TGCGCCAGCAGCCCGAGGGACAGGGTGGATGAGCAGTTCTTC
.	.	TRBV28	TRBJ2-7	CASSSGGIEQYF	TGTGCCAGCAGCAGTGGAGGAATCGAGCAGTACTTC
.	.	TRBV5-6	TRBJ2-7	CASSLVEALSYEQYF	TGTGCCAGCAGCTTGGTGGAGGCCCTCTCCTACGAGCAGTACTTC
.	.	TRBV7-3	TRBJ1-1	CASSPHRETEAFF	TGTGCCAGCAGCCCACACAGGGAAACTGAAGCTTTCTTT
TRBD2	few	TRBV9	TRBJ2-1	CASSPIRGAYNEQFF	TGTGCCAGCAGCCCTATACGGGGGGCCTACAATGAGCAGTTCTTC
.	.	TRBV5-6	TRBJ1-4	CASTLEGPGEKLFF	TGTGCCAGCACCCTGGAGGGTCCAGGGGAAAAACTGTTTTTT
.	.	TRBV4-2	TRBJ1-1	CASSQELDTEAFF	TGTGCCAGCAGCCAAGAACTGGACACTGAAGCTTTCTTT
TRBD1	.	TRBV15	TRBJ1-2	CATSGTGTGVGGYTF	TGTGCCACCAGCGGCACCGGGACAGGGGTTGGTGGCTACACCTTC
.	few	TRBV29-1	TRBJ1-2	CSGGQGDYGYTF	TGCAGCGGGGGGCAGGGCGACTATGGCTACACCTTC
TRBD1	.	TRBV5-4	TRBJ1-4	CASSWDRVDEKLFF	TGTGCCAGCAGCTGGGACAGGGTGGATGAAAAACTGTTTTTT
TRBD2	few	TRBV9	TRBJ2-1	CASTITSGSYNEQFF	TGTGCCTCGACAATTACTAGCGGGTCCTACAATGAGCAGTTCTTC
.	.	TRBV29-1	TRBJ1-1	CSVTLGVGNTEVFF	TGCAGCGTTACGCTGGGAGTCGGGAACACTGAAGTTTTCTTT
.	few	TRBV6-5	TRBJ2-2	CASSYVPRGTGELFF	TGTGCCAGCAGTTATGTACCCCGGGGCACCGGGGAGCTGTTTTTT
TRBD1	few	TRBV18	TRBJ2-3	CASSPPPGQGTDTQYF	TGTGCCAGCTCACCCCCTCCGGGACAGGGAACAGATACGCAGTATTTT
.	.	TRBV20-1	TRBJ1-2	CTMAVSYGYTF	TGCACCATGGCCGTTTCCTATGGCTACACCTTC
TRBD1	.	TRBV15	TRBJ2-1	CATSRAGTGVEDEQFF	TGTGCCACCAGCAGGGCCGGGACAGGGGTTGAAGATGAGCAGTTCTTC
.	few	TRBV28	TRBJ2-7	CASRKTGRHEQYF	TGTGCCAGCAGAAAGACAGGGAGGCACGAGCAGTACTTC
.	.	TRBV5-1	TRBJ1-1	CASSLIESGDTEAFF	TGCGCCAGCAGCTTAATCGAGTCAGGGGACACTGAAGCTTTCTTT
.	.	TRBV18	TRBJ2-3	CASSPPGHTDTQYF	TGTGCCAGCTCACCGCCCGGACACACAGATACGCAGTATTTT
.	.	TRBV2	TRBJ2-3	CASSEGGVSDTQYF	TGTGCCAGCAGTGAGGGGGGTGTATCAGATACGCAGTATTTT
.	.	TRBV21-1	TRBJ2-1	CASSMPTSGMLNEQFF	TGTGCCAGCAGCATGCCGACTAGCGGGATGTTGAATGAGCAGTTCTTC
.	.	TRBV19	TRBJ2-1	CASSISLTTLEQFF	TGTGCCAGTAGTATATCCCTGACTACGTTGGAGCAGTTCTTC
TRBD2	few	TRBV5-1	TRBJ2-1	CASSPQQRGLSSYNEQFF	TGCGCCAGCAGCCCACAACAGCGGGGGCTAAGCTCCTACAATGAGCAGTTCTTC
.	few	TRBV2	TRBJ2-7	CASSEGRGEQYF	TGTGCCAGCAGTGAAGGTAGGGGCGAGCAGTACTTC
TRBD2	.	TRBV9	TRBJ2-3	CASSGRAGADTQYF	TGTGCCAGCTCCGGGAGGGCCGGCGCAGATACGCAGTATTTT
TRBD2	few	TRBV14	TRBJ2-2	CASSPRAAGGHFGELFF	TGTGCCAGCAGCCCTCGCGCGGCGGGAGGGCATTTCGGGGAGCTGTTTTTT
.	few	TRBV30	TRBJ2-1	CAWSVRLGGLDEQFF	TGTGCCTGGAGTGTACGACTAGGGGGCTTAGATGAGCAGTTCTTC
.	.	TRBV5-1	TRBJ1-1	CASSDGANTEAFF	TGCGCCAGCTCCGATGGGGCGAACACTGAAGCTTTCTTT
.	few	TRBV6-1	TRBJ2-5	CASSEDFGRETQYF	TGTGCCAGCAGTGAAGACTTTGGGAGGGAGACCCAGTACTTC
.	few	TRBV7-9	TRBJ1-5	CASSLETVRQPQHF	TGTGCCAGCAGCTTAGAGACAGTCCGGCAGCCCCAGCATTTT
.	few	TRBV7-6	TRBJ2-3	CASSLAPSDTQYF	TGTGCCAGCAGCTTAGCGCCTAGCGATACGCAGTATTTT
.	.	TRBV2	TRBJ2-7	CASKMSDPYEQYF	TGTGCCAGCAAGATGAGCGACCCCTACGAGCAGTACTTC
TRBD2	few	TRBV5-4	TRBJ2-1	CASSPTGTSVAYNEQFF	TGTGCCAGCAGCCCGACCGGGACTAGCGTCGCCTACAATGAGCAGTTCTTC
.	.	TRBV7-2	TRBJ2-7	CASSPQVVTYEQYF	TGTGCCAGCAGCCCCCAGGTAGTCACCTACGAGCAGTACTTC